Presented here are 25 T cell receptor beta chains from one specimen sequenced in a study of OX40 agonist ivuxolimab in advanced cancers. This table comes from immunoSEQ multiplex PCR, and its TCRdb copy is limited to in-frame clones, with some not included. This sample has 68,000 or so clones, with approximately 80% found just once. This specimen was CD4+ or CD8+ T cells sorted from blood, taken in a trial of the OX40 agonist ivuxolimab. These receptors were taken from an adult with an advanced solid tumor such as melanoma, head and neck, liver or kidney cancer.

The J gene is TRBJ2-7, the V gene TRBV7-9; D not certain. The ends were cut back, 5 bases at V and 3 bases at J, with 11 bases in the middle. This CDR3 comprises 13 residues. CDR1 and CDR2 (germline): SEHNR, FQNEAQ (reference sequence). The CDR3 here is CASSLPGGYEQYF. CDR3 sequence (DNA): TGTGCCAGCAGCCTCCCCGGTGGCTACGAGCAGTACTTC.

This sequence joins TRBV28 and TRBJ1-2; D not certain. Trimming took 6 bases from V and 8 from J, leaving 10 bases between them. The CDR3 loop spans 11 amino acids. The germline gives CDR1 MDHEN, CDR2 SYDVKM. CDR3 in amino acids: CASSPSMGYTF. The DNA of the CDR3 is TGTGCCAGCAGCCCTTCTATGGGCTACACCTTC.

The chain combines TRBV5-6 with TRBJ2-5; TRBD1 is a possible D gene (6 bases). CDR3 length: 14 residues. Germline values: CDR1 SGHDT, CDR2 YYEEEE. V lost 2 bases and J 3 bases, leaving 11 bases between the germline ends. The CDR3 sequence is CASSFGAGEETQYF. The CDR3 DNA reads TGTGCCAGCAGCTTCGGGGCAGGGGAAGAGACCCAGTACTTC.

The rearrangement uses TRBV6-1 and TRBJ2-1, with a possible D match to TRBD2 (5 bases). V was clipped by 5 bases and J by 2 bases, with 13 bases between them. CDR1 and CDR2 (germline): MNHNS, SASEGT. This CDR3 contains 15 residues. This CDR3 is CASSLDFSPYNEQFF. CDR3 sequence (DNA): TGTGCCAGCAGTCTGGACTTCAGTCCCTACAATGAGCAGTTCTTC.

J is TRBJ1-6 and V is TRBV30; D is perhaps TRBD1 (5 bases). Germline V gives CDR1 GTSNPN, CDR2 SVGIG (reference sequence). With 0 bases removed from V and 8 bases from J, the gap between germline ends came to 11 bases. The CDR3 is 14 amino acids. CDR3 amino acids: CAWSVDRMDSPLHF. The CDR3 bases are TGTGCCTGGAGTGTAGACAGAATGGATTCACCCCTCCACTTT.

CDR3: CASREGWGDTQYF. The CDR3 bases are TGCGCCAGCAGGGAAGGATGGGGAGATACGCAGTATTTT. This chain joins TRBV10-2 and TRBJ2-3; D remains ambiguous. This CDR3 spans 13 amino acids. Deletions cut 6 bases from V and 5 bases from J, with 12 bases between. Germline CDR1 and CDR2: WSHSY and SAAADI.

The chain carries TRBV2 and TRBJ1-1; D gene unclear. The V end was cut by 7 bases, the J end by 4 bases, with 16 bases between. Germline V gene data show CDR1 as SNHLY and CDR2 as FYNNEI. The CDR3 runs to 14 residues. The CDR3 DNA reads as TGTGCCAGCACCCCTGAGGGATCCAGCACTGAAGCTTTCTTT. Its translation is CASTPEGSSTEAFF.

Concerning this clone: The same CDR3 is also encoded by other DNA sequences in this sample. V and J are TRBV2 and TRBJ2-7, with 9 bases lining up with TRBD2. Germline CDR1 and CDR2: SNHLY and FYNNEI. V dropped 1 base and J dropped 6; count of bases not matched to a gene: 7. The CDR3 consists of 15 residues. CDR3 nucleotides: TGTGCCAGCAGTGAAGAGGCTAGCGGGGTTAGCGAGCAGTACTTC. Protein product: CASSEEASGVSEQYF.

This chain links TRBV7-9 with TRBJ2-5; TRBD2 agrees at 8 bases. This CDR3 contains 16 residues. Germline V gene lookup returns CDR1 SEHNR and CDR2 FQNEAQ (reference sequence). V dropped 1 base and J dropped 6; count of bases not matched to a gene: 10. CDR3 coding DNA: TGTGCCAGCAGCTTAGGCGGGGGGCGAGAGGGCAAGACCCAGTACTTC. Amino acids: CASSLGGGREGKTQYF. The whole variable domain, remainder taken from reference TRBV7-9 and TRBJ2-5, is DTGVSQNPRHKITKRGQNVTFRCDPISEHNRLYWYRQTLGQGPEFLTYFQNEAQLEKSRLLSDRFSAERPKGSFSTLEIQRTEQGDSAMYLCASSLGGGREGKTQYFGPGTRLLVL.

The rearrangement uses TRBV7-2 and TRBJ2-1; 8 positions agree with TRBD1. The CDR3 extends over 14 amino acids. The V and J ends lost 10 bases and 3 bases, in that order; junction bases with no gene match: 8. Germline CDR1 is SGHTA and CDR2 is FQGNSA. The CDR3 reads CATLRDRIYNEQFF. In DNA form, the CDR3 reads TGTGCCACCCTCCGGGACAGGATCTACAATGAGCAGTTCTTC.

J is TRBJ2-3 and V is TRBV7-2; D perhaps matches TRBD1 (6 bases). V lost 6 bases and J 0 bases, leaving 7 bases between the germline ends. The CDR3 loop spans 13 amino acids. The germline V gene has CDR1 SGHTA and CDR2 FQGNSA. The CDR3 region is CASRTGSTDTQYF. CDR3 bases: TGTGCCAGCAGGACAGGAAGCACAGATACGCAGTATTTT.

The chain has TRBV11-1 and TRBJ1-1; D is unresolved. V was trimmed by 5 bases and J by 3 bases, leaving 7 bases between them. CDR3 length: 12 amino acids. CDR1 is SGHAT and CDR2 is FQDESV in the germline V gene (reference sequence). CDR3 DNA: TGTGCCAGCAGCCCTGCGGACACTGAAGCTTTCTTT. Its translation is CASSPADTEAFF.

This chain joins TRBV19 and TRBJ2-7; D may correspond to TRBD1 or TRBD2 (5 bases each). The V and J ends lost 5 bases and 2 bases respectively, with 10 bases between them. CDR1 LNHDA and CDR2 SQIVND come from the germline V gene (reference sequence). This CDR3 is 13 amino acids long. CDR3 protein: CASSGDGTYEQYF. CDR3 bases: TGTGCCAGTAGTGGGGACGGTACCTACGAGCAGTACTTC.

This clone was recorded once. This chain links TRBV19 with TRBJ1-6, with TRBD1 as a possible D gene (6 bases). The CDR3 is 16 residues long. Germline V gene sequence: CDR1 LNHDA, CDR2 SQIVND (reference sequence). The V end was cut by 4 bases, the J end by 0 bases, with 10 bases between. CDR3 DNA sequence: TGTGCCAGTAGTACTACAGGGAGCTCCTATAATTCACCCCTCCACTTT. Amino acids: CASSTTGSSYNSPLHF.

This sequence joins TRBV2 and TRBJ2-3; 14 bases are shared with TRBD2. CDR3 length equals 13 residues. Germline V CDR1 and CDR2: SNHLY, FYNNEI. J gave up 4 bases and V 10 bases, and 1 base lay outside the gene matches. The CDR3 spells CATGLAGADTQYF. The CDR3 DNA follows: TGTGCCACGGGACTAGCGGGGGCAGATACGCAGTATTTT.

In DNA, the CDR3 is TGTGCCAGCAATGTCCCGGGACAGGGTGGCTCACCCCTCCACTTT. This sequence encodes CASNVPGQGGSPLHF. The chain is built from TRBV6-1 and TRBJ1-6; the match to TRBD1 covers 9 bases. V dropped 7 bases and J dropped 10; count of bases not matched to a gene: 11. Germline-derived CDR1 and CDR2 are MNHNS and SASEGT. The CDR3 is made up of 15 amino acids.

This clone was recorded a few times. V usage is TRBV10-1 and J usage is TRBJ2-7; the match to TRBD2 covers 7 bases. This CDR3 spans 16 amino acids. Per the germline V gene, CDR1 is WNHNN and CDR2 is SYGVQD (reference sequence). The V gene end was trimmed by 8 bases and the J gene end by 1 base; junction bases not matched to a gene: 14. CDR3 DNA sequence: TGCGCCAGCTCCCCCTACGGGGGGACCCGTTCCTACGAGCAGTACTTC. Amino acids: CASSPYGGTRSYEQYF.

This chain links TRBV6-5 with TRBJ1-1; D gene unclear. Per the germline V gene, CDR1 is MNHEY and CDR2 is SVGAGI. V was trimmed by 6 bases and J by 8 bases, leaving 10 bases between them. CDR3 length: 11 residues. The CDR3 protein is CASSTFMEAFF. The CDR3, as DNA: TGTGCCAGCAGCACGTTTATGGAAGCTTTCTTT.

V usage is TRBV7-6 and J usage is TRBJ1-4; maybe TRBD1 (6 bases). Trimming left V 8 bases short and J 8 bases short, with 15 bases between. The CDR3 consists of 13 residues. Germline V lookup: CDR1 SGHVS, CDR2 FNYEAQ. CDR3 nucleotides: TGTGCCAGCGCTGGCGGACAGTACGAAAAACTGTTTTTT. It translates to CASAGGQYEKLFF.

The chain couples TRBV6-4 to TRBJ2-3; D is unresolved. The germline V and J ends were trimmed by 0 bases and 3 bases, with 10 bases remaining between them. Germline loops: CDR1 MRHNA, CDR2 SNTAGT. The CDR3 spans 15 residues. The CDR3 protein is CASSDSYKITDTQYF. The CDR3 DNA reads as TGTGCCAGCAGTGACTCGTACAAGATAACAGATACGCAGTATTTT.

The rearrangement joins TRBV19 to TRBJ2-3; 9 bases map to TRBD2. Germline lookup yields CDR1 LNHDA and CDR2 SQIVND (reference sequence). The junction had 9 bases not matched to a gene; V was cut back by 5 bases and J by 0 bases. The CDR3 extends over 17 amino acids. This CDR3 reads CASSPRGTSRSTDTQYF. The CDR3 DNA reads as TGTGCCAGTAGTCCCCGGGGGACTAGCAGAAGCACAGATACGCAGTATTTT.

This clone is a singleton in its sample. The V gene is TRBV6-5, the J gene TRBJ1-6; 9 bases align to TRBD1. The V and J ends lost 6 bases and 7 bases, in that order; junction bases with no gene match: 7. This CDR3 has 15 residues. Germline lookup yields CDR1 MNHEY and CDR2 SVGAGI. CDR3 amino acids: CASRPPGQGNSPLHF. Written as DNA, the CDR3 is TGTGCCAGCAGACCTCCCGGACAGGGGAATTCACCCCTCCACTTT.

The chain is built from TRBV18 and TRBJ1-2; D unresolved. CDR1 KGHSH and CDR2 LQKENI come from the germline V gene. V lost 5 bases, J lost 4 bases, and 20 bases lay in between. The CDR3 covers 16 residues. CDR3 sequence (DNA): TGTGCCAGCTCAACTAAAACCGCTGCCGTTGGCTATGGCTACACCTTC. Translated, it gives CASSTKTAAVGYGYTF.

The chain uses TRBV9 and TRBJ2-7, with 9 nucleotides matching TRBD1. The ends lost 4 bases at V and 6 bases at J; junction bases unmatched: 11. CDR1 and CDR2 (germline): SGDLS, YYNGEE. The CDR3 has 15 residues. The CDR3 DNA follows: TGTGCCAGCAGCCCTAGGGGGACAGGGAGAGTCGAGCAGTACTTC. This codes for CASSPRGTGRVEQYF. Full variable domain (missing parts from reference TRBV9 and TRBJ2-7): DSGVTQTPKHLITATGQRVTLRCSPRSGDLSVYWYQQSLDQGLQFLIQYYNGEERAKGNILERFSAQQFPDLHSELNLSSLELGDSALYFCASSPRGTGRVEQYFGPGTRLTVT.

In DNA, the CDR3 is TGTGCCAGCAGCGTAATGATCTCCGCAGATACGCAGTATTTT. Translating gives CASSVMISADTQYF. This chain joins TRBV9 and TRBJ2-3; D uncertain. This CDR3 spans 14 amino acids. The ends were cut back, 1 base at V and 4 bases at J, with 10 bases in the middle. CDR1 is SGDLS and CDR2 is YYNGEE in the germline V gene.